This entry is about one T cell receptor beta chain. The antigen is undetermined. The sample originates from a study of blood T cells in healthy people across ages. Primed by a sample-barcoded 5' primer and a J-beta primer mix, a second PCR proceeded for about 7 to 11 cycles. Every cDNA was tagged by a template-switch adaptor with 12 random nucleotides. TCRdb recomputed calls from the 5' RACE reads with MiXCR, one row per CDR3 protein. The sample lists over a million distinct CDR3 sequences; 40% to 45% were seen once. CDR1 and CDR2 from the germline V gene are MGHRA and YSYEKL. The CDR3 totals 14 residues. Trimming removed 3 bases from V and 9 bases from J, with 15 bases in between. Study findings and constraints: It was found that TCR beta diversity correlated strongly with the percentage of naive T cells. Because donor CMV status was unknown, expanded clonotype changes were possibly confounded.

The sample taken for sequencing was blood. The chain couples TRBV4-1 to TRBJ2-1; D remains unclear. This TCR was recovered from a woman aged 55-70 years in good health. The CDR3 DNA reads TGCGCCAGCAGCCAGGCCCCCTCCACGGTTGAGCAGTTCTTC. As protein: CASSQAPSTVEQFF.